The clone carrying this T cell receptor beta chain appeared many times. Antigen: not known. The germline V gene has CDR1 SGHTA and CDR2 FQGTGA. CDR3 size: 15 residues. Deletions cut 0 bases from V and 4 bases from J, with 10 bases between. The record originates from a study of T cell repertoires in cytomegalovirus infection. TCRdb reprocessed the reads via MiXCR and lists one record per CDR3 protein. Of roughly 500,000 distinct CDR3 sequences detected, approximately 16% appear once; the ten largest clones hold 24%. Study results and limitations: The cumulative frequency of public TCR beta families distinguished individuals who carried CMV together with the relevant HLA.

The genes are TRBV7-3 and TRBJ2-1; D unclear. The sample taken for sequencing was CD8+ T cells from PBMCs. The source is a human donor in good health (CMV status not recorded). Some clones in this sample may be carry-over from other donors' samples. CDR3 DNA sequence: TGTGCCAGCAGCTTAACTTTTGTAGGATACAATGAGCAGTTCTTC. This translates into CASSLTFVGYNEQFF.